A selection of T cell receptor beta chains follows, all from one sample in a study of blood T cell repertoires in COVID-19. The repertoire was sequenced with immunoSEQ multiplex PCR; TCRdb's copy has only in-frame clones and lacks some. The sample yields 100,000 to 150,000 clones, around 80% seen once. Material for sequencing was peripheral blood. The receptors come from a man under 40 with COVID-19, enrolled during active disease. The CDR3 runs from the conserved cysteine through the conserved F or W. Each record gives: D gene, V gene, clone size, J gene, CDR3 protein, CDR3 DNA. D genes are given only for firm matches. Size values are once, few and many counts, or a class for expanded clones, and some rows have none.

D gene: -
V gene: TRBV3-1/TRBV3-2
clone size: once
J gene: TRBJ2-2
CDR3 protein: CASSPAGTANTGELFF
CDR3 DNA: TGTGCCAGCAGCCCCGCCGGGACTGCGAACACCGGGGAGCTGTTTTTT

D gene: TRBD1
V gene: TRBV11-1
clone size: -
J gene: TRBJ2-3
CDR3 protein: CASSLDGDRSTDTQYF
CDR3 DNA: TGTGCCAGCAGCTTAGACGGGGACAGAAGCACAGATACGCAGTATTTT

D gene: -
V gene: TRBV7-2
clone size: -
J gene: TRBJ1-2
CDR3 protein: CASSLSQGWGQEGGYTF
CDR3 DNA: TGTGCCAGCAGCTTGAGCCAAGGGTGGGGGCAAGAAGGAGGCTACACCTTC

D gene: TRBD1
V gene: TRBV18
clone size: -
J gene: TRBJ1-2
CDR3 protein: CASSPPGTGANYGYTF
CDR3 DNA: TGTGCCAGCTCACCACCGGGGACAGGGGCTAACTATGGCTACACCTTC

D gene: TRBD2
V gene: TRBV28
clone size: -
J gene: TRBJ2-3
CDR3 protein: CASSLRAGGSYTQYF
CDR3 DNA: TGTGCCAGCAGTTTACGGGCGGGGGGATCCTATACGCAGTATTTT

D gene: -
V gene: TRBV15
clone size: once
J gene: TRBJ1-2
CDR3 protein: CATSRDTGLNYGYTF
CDR3 DNA: TGTGCCACCAGCAGAGACACGGGACTTAACTATGGCTACACCTTC

D gene: TRBD1
V gene: TRBV5-1
clone size: once
J gene: TRBJ2-3
CDR3 protein: CASSTGQLDTQYF
CDR3 DNA: TGCGCCAGCAGCACGGGACAGCTAGATACGCAGTATTTT

D gene: TRBD1
V gene: TRBV2
clone size: -
J gene: TRBJ1-5
CDR3 protein: CASSVGTANQPQHF
CDR3 DNA: TGTGCCAGCAGCGTTGGGACAGCTAATCAGCCCCAGCATTTT

D gene: -
V gene: TRBV6-1
clone size: -
J gene: TRBJ2-3
CDR3 protein: CASSEIIGDTQYF
CDR3 DNA: TGTGCCAGCAGTGAAATAATCGGGGATACGCAGTATTTT

D gene: -
V gene: TRBV30
clone size: -
J gene: TRBJ1-5
CDR3 protein: CAWSLGHNPNQPQHF
CDR3 DNA: TGTGCCTGGAGTCTGGGCCACAACCCTAATCAGCCCCAGCATTTT

D gene: TRBD1
V gene: TRBV27
clone size: few
J gene: TRBJ2-3
CDR3 protein: CASSSLSLSGTGYPDTQYF
CDR3 DNA: TGTGCCAGCAGTTCACTCTCACTTTCCGGGACAGGGTACCCAGATACGCAGTATTTT

D gene: -
V gene: TRBV6-2/TRBV6-3
clone size: -
J gene: TRBJ2-5
CDR3 protein: CASSYTEVGGAETQYF
CDR3 DNA: TGTGCCAGCAGTTACACGGAGGTGGGGGGGGCAGAGACCCAGTACTTC

D gene: TRBD1
V gene: TRBV4-1
clone size: once
J gene: TRBJ1-2
CDR3 protein: CASSQRPDRGVYGYTF
CDR3 DNA: TGCGCCAGCAGCCAAAGACCCGACAGGGGTGTCTATGGCTACACCTTC

D gene: -
V gene: TRBV7-9
clone size: few
J gene: TRBJ2-5
CDR3 protein: CASSLVLWTPDQETQYF
CDR3 DNA: TGTGCCAGCAGCTTAGTGTTATGGACACCAGACCAAGAGACCCAGTACTTC

D gene: -
V gene: TRBV18
clone size: -
J gene: TRBJ2-1
CDR3 protein: CASSPRAELFYNEQFF
CDR3 DNA: TGTGCCAGCTCACCACGGGCAGAGTTATTTTACAATGAGCAGTTCTTC

D gene: -
V gene: TRBV6-4
clone size: once
J gene: TRBJ2-2
CDR3 protein: CASSGGQNTGELFF
CDR3 DNA: TGTGCCAGCAGTGGGGGACAGAACACCGGGGAGCTGTTTTTT

D gene: TRBD2
V gene: TRBV5-1
clone size: -
J gene: TRBJ2-3
CDR3 protein: CASSRTSGFSTDTQYF
CDR3 DNA: TGCGCCAGCAGCCGGACTAGCGGGTTCAGCACAGATACGCAGTATTTT

D gene: -
V gene: TRBV5-5
clone size: -
J gene: TRBJ2-2
CDR3 protein: CASSQSRVSNTGELFF
CDR3 DNA: TGTGCCAGCAGCCAATCCCGGGTATCGAACACCGGGGAGCTGTTTTTT

D gene: TRBD1
V gene: TRBV5-1
clone size: -
J gene: TRBJ2-7
CDR3 protein: CASSLEVYRDRGLYF
CDR3 DNA: TGCGCTAGCAGCTTGGAAGTTTACCGGGACAGGGGTTTGTACTTC

D gene: TRBD1
V gene: TRBV5-1
clone size: -
J gene: TRBJ2-7
CDR3 protein: CASNPSGDRAYEQYF
CDR3 DNA: TGCGCCAGCAACCCCTCCGGGGACAGGGCCTACGAGCAGTACTTC

D gene: TRBD1
V gene: TRBV28
clone size: -
J gene: TRBJ1-6
CDR3 protein: CASKGWRQGNNSPLHF
CDR3 DNA: TGTGCCAGCAAGGGTTGGCGACAGGGGAATAATTCACCCCTCCACTTT

D gene: TRBD1
V gene: TRBV7-9
clone size: -
J gene: TRBJ2-7
CDR3 protein: CASSFGRSGQNPYEQYF
CDR3 DNA: TGTGCCAGCAGCTTTGGTAGATCGGGACAGAACCCCTACGAGCAGTACTTC

D gene: TRBD1
V gene: TRBV12-5
clone size: -
J gene: TRBJ2-1
CDR3 protein: CASGPAGTGEGNEQFF
CDR3 DNA: TGTGCTAGTGGTCCCGCCGGGACAGGGGAGGGCAATGAGCAGTTCTTC

D gene: TRBD1
V gene: TRBV7-2
clone size: -
J gene: TRBJ1-5
CDR3 protein: CASSLDRGVQPQHF
CDR3 DNA: TGTGCCAGCAGCTTAGACAGGGGGGTTCAGCCCCAGCATTTT

D gene: TRBD2
V gene: TRBV12-3/TRBV12-4
clone size: -
J gene: TRBJ2-5
CDR3 protein: CASGREETQYF
CDR3 DNA: TGTGCCAGCGGGAGGGAGGAGACCCAGTACTTC

D gene: -
V gene: TRBV5-1
clone size: few
J gene: TRBJ1-6
CDR3 protein: CASSLGLGGHNSPLHF
CDR3 DNA: TGCGCCAGCAGCTTGGGACTCGGCGGGCATAATTCACCCCTCCACTTT

D gene: TRBD1
V gene: TRBV6-1
clone size: -
J gene: TRBJ1-6
CDR3 protein: CASSELGQPVHF
CDR3 DNA: TGTGCCAGCAGTGAACTGGGACAGCCTGTACACTTT

D gene: -
V gene: TRBV5-5
clone size: -
J gene: TRBJ1-4
CDR3 protein: CASSLAGSEKLFF
CDR3 DNA: TGTGCCAGCAGCTTGGCAGGGTCTGAAAAACTGTTTTTT

D gene: -
V gene: TRBV7-3
clone size: -
J gene: TRBJ1-1
CDR3 protein: CASSHLGGTEAFF
CDR3 DNA: TGTGCCAGCAGCCACCTGGGGGGGACTGAAGCTTTCTTT

D gene: -
V gene: TRBV28
clone size: -
J gene: TRBJ1-1
CDR3 protein: CASSYPRGGREDTEAFF
CDR3 DNA: TGTGCCAGCAGTTACCCCCGGGGGGGGCGCGAGGACACTGAAGCTTTCTTT

D gene: TRBD1
V gene: TRBV6-6
clone size: -
J gene: TRBJ2-7
CDR3 protein: CASSQRGQGGVEQYF
CDR3 DNA: TGTGCCAGCAGCCAACGAGGACAGGGAGGTGTCGAGCAGTACTTC

D gene: TRBD1
V gene: TRBV13
clone size: -
J gene: TRBJ1-1
CDR3 protein: CASGKAGGTEAFF
CDR3 DNA: TGTGCCAGCGGTAAGGCAGGGGGTACTGAAGCTTTCTTT

D gene: -
V gene: TRBV15
clone size: -
J gene: TRBJ1-2
CDR3 protein: CATSRATGIYGYTF
CDR3 DNA: TGTGCCACCAGCAGAGCGACAGGTATTTATGGCTACACCTTC

D gene: -
V gene: TRBV4-1
clone size: -
J gene: TRBJ1-5
CDR3 protein: CASSHPASVRSNQPQHF
CDR3 DNA: TGCGCCAGCAGCCATCCCGCCTCGGTGAGGAGCAATCAGCCCCAGCATTTT

D gene: TRBD1
V gene: TRBV11-2
clone size: -
J gene: TRBJ1-3
CDR3 protein: CASSWGTGRNTIYF
CDR3 DNA: TGTGCCAGCAGCTGGGGGACAGGGAGAAACACCATATATTTT

D gene: TRBD1
V gene: TRBV19
clone size: few
J gene: TRBJ2-7
CDR3 protein: CASSTIQGADEQYF
CDR3 DNA: TGTGCCAGTAGTACGATACAGGGGGCGGATGAGCAGTACTTC

D gene: -
V gene: TRBV28
clone size: -
J gene: TRBJ2-2
CDR3 protein: CASSQHGAGVGAGELFF
CDR3 DNA: TGTGCCAGCAGTCAACATGGGGCAGGGGTTGGTGCCGGGGAGCTGTTTTTT

D gene: TRBD1
V gene: TRBV10-3
clone size: -
J gene: TRBJ1-5
CDR3 protein: CAISPGTGNHQPQHF
CDR3 DNA: TGTGCCATCAGTCCCGGGACAGGGAATCATCAGCCCCAGCATTTT

D gene: TRBD1
V gene: TRBV6-6
clone size: -
J gene: TRBJ2-1
CDR3 protein: CASISPGQGLGEQFF
CDR3 DNA: TGTGCCAGCATCTCGCCGGGACAGGGGCTTGGTGAGCAGTTCTTC

D gene: -
V gene: TRBV27
clone size: -
J gene: TRBJ1-2
CDR3 protein: CASSPPGKGYTF
CDR3 DNA: TGTGCCAGCAGTCCACCAGGGAAAGGCTACACCTTC

D gene: TRBD2
V gene: TRBV27
clone size: -
J gene: TRBJ2-7
CDR3 protein: CASSNSGTAYEQYF
CDR3 DNA: TGTGCCAGCAGTAATAGCGGGACCGCCTACGAGCAGTACTTC

D gene: TRBD2
V gene: TRBV5-1
clone size: -
J gene: TRBJ2-5
CDR3 protein: CASSLARGDRETQYF
CDR3 DNA: TGCGCCAGCAGCTTGGCGCGGGGGGATAGAGAGACCCAGTACTTC

D gene: -
V gene: TRBV11-2
clone size: medium-sized
J gene: TRBJ2-3
CDR3 protein: CATQGRGDTQYF
CDR3 DNA: TGTGCCACCCAAGGGAGAGGGGATACGCAGTATTTT

D gene: TRBD1
V gene: TRBV10-3
clone size: -
J gene: TRBJ1-4
CDR3 protein: CAISERGLDEKLFF
CDR3 DNA: TGTGCCATCAGTGAAAGGGGGCTGGATGAAAAACTGTTTTTT

D gene: TRBD2
V gene: TRBV2
clone size: -
J gene: TRBJ2-5
CDR3 protein: CASRGPSGRGETQYF
CDR3 DNA: TGTGCCAGCAGGGGGCCTAGCGGTCGGGGAGAGACCCAGTACTTC

D gene: -
V gene: TRBV11-2
clone size: -
J gene: TRBJ1-4
CDR3 protein: CASSLIGERLFF
CDR3 DNA: TGTGCCAGCAGCTTAATCGGGGAGCGGCTGTTTTTT

D gene: -
V gene: TRBV19
clone size: -
J gene: TRBJ1-1
CDR3 protein: CASTMGQGYAEAFF
CDR3 DNA: TGTGCCAGTACCATGGGGCAGGGCTACGCTGAAGCTTTCTTT

D gene: -
V gene: TRBV5-1
clone size: -
J gene: TRBJ2-1
CDR3 protein: CASSLWDSSSYNEQFF
CDR3 DNA: TGCGCCAGCAGCTTGTGGGACTCCAGCTCCTACAATGAGCAGTTCTTC

D gene: -
V gene: TRBV11-2
clone size: -
J gene: TRBJ1-2
CDR3 protein: CASSSLVYGYTF
CDR3 DNA: TGTGCCAGCAGCTCTCTCGTCTATGGCTACACCTTC

D gene: -
V gene: TRBV18
clone size: -
J gene: TRBJ2-3
CDR3 protein: CASATGMGSDTQYF
CDR3 DNA: TGTGCCAGCGCCACAGGAATGGGGTCAGATACGCAGTATTTT

D gene: TRBD1
V gene: TRBV5-1
clone size: -
J gene: TRBJ2-7
CDR3 protein: CASSLAGDRAYEQYF
CDR3 DNA: TGCGCCAGCAGCTTGGCCGGGGACAGAGCCTACGAGCAGTACTTC

D gene: TRBD1
V gene: TRBV28
clone size: few
J gene: TRBJ2-7
CDR3 protein: CASSRQGPEQYF
CDR3 DNA: TGTGCCAGCAGCAGACAGGGTCCCGAGCAGTACTTC

D gene: -
V gene: TRBV6-2/TRBV6-3
clone size: -
J gene: TRBJ1-3
CDR3 protein: CASSYPGLDSGNTIYF
CDR3 DNA: TGTGCCAGCAGTTACCCGGGACTTGACTCTGGAAACACCATATATTTT

D gene: -
V gene: TRBV6-2/TRBV6-3
clone size: -
J gene: TRBJ1-2
CDR3 protein: CASSRGSYGYTF
CDR3 DNA: TGTGCCAGCAGCAGGGGCTCCTATGGCTACACCTTC

D gene: TRBD2
V gene: TRBV11-3
clone size: -
J gene: TRBJ2-5
CDR3 protein: CASSRPIAGKETQYF
CDR3 DNA: TGTGCCAGCAGCCGGCCAATAGCGGGAAAAGAGACCCAGTACTTC

D gene: TRBD1
V gene: TRBV28
clone size: -
J gene: TRBJ1-1
CDR3 protein: CASSLRYRGRTEAFF
CDR3 DNA: TGTGCCAGCAGTTTACGCTACAGGGGGCGAACTGAAGCTTTCTTT

D gene: -
V gene: TRBV7-3
clone size: -
J gene: TRBJ2-3
CDR3 protein: CASSSLGGARGDTQYF
CDR3 DNA: TGTGCCAGCAGCTCCCTGGGGGGGGCTCGTGGAGATACGCAGTATTTT

D gene: TRBD1
V gene: TRBV6-5
clone size: -
J gene: TRBJ1-5
CDR3 protein: CASSSQGASNQPQHF
CDR3 DNA: TGTGCCAGCAGCTCGCAGGGGGCTAGCAATCAGCCCCAGCATTTT

D gene: TRBD2
V gene: TRBV2
clone size: -
J gene: TRBJ2-5
CDR3 protein: CASSEASGQETQYF
CDR3 DNA: TGTGCCAGCAGTGAAGCTAGCGGGCAAGAGACCCAGTACTTC